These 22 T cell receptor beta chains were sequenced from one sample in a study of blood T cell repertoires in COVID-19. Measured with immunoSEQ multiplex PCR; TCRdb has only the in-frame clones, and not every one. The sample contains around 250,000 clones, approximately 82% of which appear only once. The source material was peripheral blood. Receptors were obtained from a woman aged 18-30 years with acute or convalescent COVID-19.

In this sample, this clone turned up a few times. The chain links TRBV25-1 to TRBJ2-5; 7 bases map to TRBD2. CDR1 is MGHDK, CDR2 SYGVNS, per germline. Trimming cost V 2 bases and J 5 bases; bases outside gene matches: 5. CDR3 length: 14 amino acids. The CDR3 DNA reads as TGTGCCAGCAGTGAACCCCGCGGGAGCGAGACCCAGTACTTC. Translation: CASSEPRGSETQYF.

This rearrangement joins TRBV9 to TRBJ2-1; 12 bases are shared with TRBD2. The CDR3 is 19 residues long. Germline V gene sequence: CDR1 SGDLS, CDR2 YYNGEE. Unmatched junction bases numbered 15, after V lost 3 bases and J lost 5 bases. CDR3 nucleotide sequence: TGTGCCAGCAGCGATCCCGCCAGGGCTAGCGGGAGGGGGAACAATGAGCAGTTCTTC. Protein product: CASSDPARASGRGNNEQFF.

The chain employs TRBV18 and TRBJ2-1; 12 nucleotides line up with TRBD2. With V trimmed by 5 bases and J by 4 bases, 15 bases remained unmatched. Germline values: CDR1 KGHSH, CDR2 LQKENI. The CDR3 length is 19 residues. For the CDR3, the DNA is TGTGCCAGCTCAGTAGACGGACTAGCGGGACGAGTGGGTTACAATGAGCAGTTCTTC. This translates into CASSVDGLAGRVGYNEQFF.

This chain's CDR3 is CASSIITGGAYGYTF. As DNA, the CDR3 is TGTGCCAGCAGTATAATAACAGGGGGGGCGTATGGCTACACCTTC. This chain joins TRBV6-5 and TRBJ1-2, with TRBD1 matching 8 bases. Losses at the gene ends were 5 bases for V and 5 bases for J; bases not matched to a gene: 10. This CDR3 has 15 residues. The germline gives CDR1 MNHEY, CDR2 SVGAGI.

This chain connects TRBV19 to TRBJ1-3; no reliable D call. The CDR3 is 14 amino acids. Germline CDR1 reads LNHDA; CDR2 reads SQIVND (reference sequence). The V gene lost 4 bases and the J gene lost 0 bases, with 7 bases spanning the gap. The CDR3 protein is CASSRPVSGNTIYF. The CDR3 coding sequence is TGTGCCAGTAGTAGGCCAGTCTCTGGAAACACCATATATTTT.

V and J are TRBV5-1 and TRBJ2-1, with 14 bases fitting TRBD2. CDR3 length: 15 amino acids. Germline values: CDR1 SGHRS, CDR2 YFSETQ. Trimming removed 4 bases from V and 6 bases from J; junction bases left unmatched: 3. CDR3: CASSQGLAGVNEQFF. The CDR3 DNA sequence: TGCGCCAGCAGCCAGGGACTAGCGGGAGTCAATGAGCAGTTCTTC.

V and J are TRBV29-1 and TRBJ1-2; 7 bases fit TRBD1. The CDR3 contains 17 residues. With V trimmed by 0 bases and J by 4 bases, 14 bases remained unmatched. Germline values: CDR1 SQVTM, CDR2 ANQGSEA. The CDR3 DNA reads TGCAGCGTTGAAGAGGGGGGCCCGGACAGGTACGCCTATGGCTACACCTTC. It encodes CSVEEGGPDRYAYGYTF.

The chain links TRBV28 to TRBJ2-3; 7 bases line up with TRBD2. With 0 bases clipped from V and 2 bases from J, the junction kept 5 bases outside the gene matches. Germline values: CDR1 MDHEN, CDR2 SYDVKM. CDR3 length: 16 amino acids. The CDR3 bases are TGTGCCAGCAGTTTATGGGGCGGGGGTGACACAGATACGCAGTATTTT. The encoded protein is CASSLWGGGDTDTQYF. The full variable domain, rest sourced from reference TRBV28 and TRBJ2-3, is DVKVTQSSRYLVKRTGEKVFLECVQDMDHENMFWYRQDPGLGLRLIYFSYDVKMKEKGDIPEGYSVSREKKERFSLILESASTNQTSMYLCASSLWGGGDTDTQYFGPGTRLTVL.

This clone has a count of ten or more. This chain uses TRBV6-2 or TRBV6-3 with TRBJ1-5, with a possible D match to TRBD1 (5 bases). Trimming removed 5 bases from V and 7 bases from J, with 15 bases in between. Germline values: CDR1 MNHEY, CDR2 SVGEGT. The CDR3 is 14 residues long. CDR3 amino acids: CASSPGNLRQPQHF. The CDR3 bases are TGTGCCAGCAGTCCAGGGAATTTAAGGCAGCCCCAGCATTTT.

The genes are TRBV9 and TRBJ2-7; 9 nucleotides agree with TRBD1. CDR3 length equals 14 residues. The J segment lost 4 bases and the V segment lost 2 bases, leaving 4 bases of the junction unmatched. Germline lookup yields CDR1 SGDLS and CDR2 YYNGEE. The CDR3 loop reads CASSVDRGWYEQYF. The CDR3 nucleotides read TGTGCCAGCAGCGTGGACAGGGGTTGGTACGAGCAGTACTTC.

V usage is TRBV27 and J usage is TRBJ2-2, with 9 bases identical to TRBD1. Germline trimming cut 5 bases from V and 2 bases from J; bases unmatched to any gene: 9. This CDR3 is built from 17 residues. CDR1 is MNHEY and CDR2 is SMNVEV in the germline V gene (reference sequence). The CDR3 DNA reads TGTGCCAGCAGTCGGGCACCGGGACAGGGTAACACCGGGGAGCTGTTTTTT. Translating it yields CASSRAPGQGNTGELFF.

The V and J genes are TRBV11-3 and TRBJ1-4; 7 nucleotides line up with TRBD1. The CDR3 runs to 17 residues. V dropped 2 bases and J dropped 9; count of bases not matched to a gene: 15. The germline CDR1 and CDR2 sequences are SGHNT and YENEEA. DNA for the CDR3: TGTGCCAGCAGCTTAAAGACAGGGCGGCTCTCCCAAAAAAAACTGTTTTTT. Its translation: CASSLKTGRLSQKKLFF.

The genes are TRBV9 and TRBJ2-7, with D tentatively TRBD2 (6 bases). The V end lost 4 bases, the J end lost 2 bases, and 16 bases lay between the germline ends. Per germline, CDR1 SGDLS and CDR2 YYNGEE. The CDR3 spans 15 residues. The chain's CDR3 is CASSRKDYPTYEQYF. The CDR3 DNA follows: TGTGCCAGCAGCAGAAAGGACTACCCGACCTACGAGCAGTACTTC.

The CDR3 DNA is TGTGCCAGCAGCCATCGCGGGAGCTCCTACGAGCAGTACTTC. Encoded protein: CASSHRGSSYEQYF. This rearrangement joins TRBV14 to TRBJ2-7; 7 nucleotides align to TRBD2. CDR3 length: 14 amino acids. V was clipped by 3 bases and J by 0 bases; unmatched bases: 2. Germline assignment: CDR1 SGHDN and CDR2 FVKESK.

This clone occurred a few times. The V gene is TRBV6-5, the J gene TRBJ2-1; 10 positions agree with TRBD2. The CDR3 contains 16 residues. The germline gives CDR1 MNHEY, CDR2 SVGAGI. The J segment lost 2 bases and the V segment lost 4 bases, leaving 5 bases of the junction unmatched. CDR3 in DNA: TGTGCCAGCAGTTCCCTTAGCGGGAGGACCTACAATGAGCAGTTCTTC. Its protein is CASSSLSGRTYNEQFF.

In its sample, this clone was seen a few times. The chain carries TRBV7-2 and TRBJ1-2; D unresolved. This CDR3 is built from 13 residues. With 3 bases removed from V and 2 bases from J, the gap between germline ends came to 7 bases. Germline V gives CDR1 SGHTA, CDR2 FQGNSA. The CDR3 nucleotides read TGTGCCAGCAGCTTCAGCAGGAACTATGGCTACACCTTC. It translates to CASSFSRNYGYTF.

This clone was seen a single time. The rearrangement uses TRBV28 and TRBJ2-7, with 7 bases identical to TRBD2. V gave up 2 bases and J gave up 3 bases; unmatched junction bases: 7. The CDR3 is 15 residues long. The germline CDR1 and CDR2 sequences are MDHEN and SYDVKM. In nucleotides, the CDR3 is TGTGCCAGCAGTTTACCTCCGCCTAGCGGCTACGAGCAGTACTTC. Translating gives CASSLPPPSGYEQYF.

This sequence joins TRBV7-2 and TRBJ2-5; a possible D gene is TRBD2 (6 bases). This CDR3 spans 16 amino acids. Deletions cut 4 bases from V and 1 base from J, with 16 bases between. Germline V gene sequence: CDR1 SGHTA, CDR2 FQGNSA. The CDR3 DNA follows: TGTGCCAGCAGCTCAAACCGGGGCGGGGCCCAAGAGACCCAGTACTTC. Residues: CASSSNRGGAQETQYF.

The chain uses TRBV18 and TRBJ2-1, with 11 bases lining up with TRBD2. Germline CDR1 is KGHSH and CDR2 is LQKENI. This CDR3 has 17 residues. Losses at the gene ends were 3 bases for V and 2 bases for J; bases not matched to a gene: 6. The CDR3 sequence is CASSPSGRELTYNEQFF. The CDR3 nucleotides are TGTGCCAGCTCACCTAGCGGGAGGGAGCTTACCTACAATGAGCAGTTCTTC. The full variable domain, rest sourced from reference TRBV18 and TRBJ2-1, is NAGVMQNPRHLVRRRGQEARLRCSPMKGHSHVYWYRQLPEEGLKFMVYLQKENIIDESGMPKERFSAEFPKEGPSILRIQQVVRGDSAAYFCASSPSGRELTYNEQFFGPGTRLTVL.

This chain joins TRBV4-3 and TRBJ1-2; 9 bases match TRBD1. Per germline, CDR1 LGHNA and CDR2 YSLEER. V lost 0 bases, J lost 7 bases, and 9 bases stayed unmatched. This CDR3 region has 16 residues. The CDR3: CASSQDRNRGRGGYTF. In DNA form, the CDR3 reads TGCGCCAGCAGCCAAGATCGTAACAGGGGGCGGGGTGGCTACACCTTC.

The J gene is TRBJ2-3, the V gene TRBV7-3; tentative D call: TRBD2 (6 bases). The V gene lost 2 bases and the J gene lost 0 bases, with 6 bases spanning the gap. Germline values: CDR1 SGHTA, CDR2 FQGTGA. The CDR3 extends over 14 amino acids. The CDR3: CASSLAGSTDTQYF. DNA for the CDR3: TGTGCCAGCAGCTTAGCGGGAAGCACAGATACGCAGTATTTT.

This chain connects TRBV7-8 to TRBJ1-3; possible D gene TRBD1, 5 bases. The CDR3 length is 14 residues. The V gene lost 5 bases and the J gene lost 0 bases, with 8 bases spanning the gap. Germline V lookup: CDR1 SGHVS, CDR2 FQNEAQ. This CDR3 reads CASSRQSSGNTIYF. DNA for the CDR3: TGTGCCAGCAGCAGACAGAGCTCTGGAAACACCATATATTTT.